This is a list of T cell receptor beta chains from one sample in a study of T cells after posttransplantation cyclophosphamide. Data came from immunoSEQ multiplex PCR; TCRdb stores just in-frame clones and leaves some out. The data show nearly 25,000 clones, none appearing only once, with about 4.2% held by the ten largest. Sequenced sample: PBMCs. These receptors were obtained from a woman between 50 and 59 years old in good health, CMV-negative, and a related stem cell transplant donor. The conserved cysteine and the conserved F or W are not part of the CDR3 here. Only some rows state a clone size, as once, few, many or a class for expanded clones.

V	size	J	length	CDR3
TRBV18	many	TRBJ1-3	13	ASSPPGQTGNTIY
TRBV4-1	many	TRBJ2-1	17	ASSPRLAGSGEFDNEQF
TRBV7-9	many	TRBJ2-7	13	ASSLFGTGSYEQY
TRBV27	many	TRBJ1-2	9	ASSQGFGYT
TRBV5-4	many	TRBJ2-7	14	ASSSGGDRRTYEQY
TRBV2	many	TRBJ2-7	13	ASKKRSEGPYEQY
TRBV28	many	TRBJ2-6	15	ASSRRDRGSGANVLT
TRBV5-4	many	TRBJ2-5	13	ASSLLLADQETQY
TRBV5-1	many	TRBJ2-7	13	ASSYRTSGSHEQY
TRBV29-1	many	TRBJ1-4	11	SVREGGNEKLF
TRBV9	many	TRBJ2-3	14	ASSAETSGRVNTQY
TRBV29-1	many	TRBJ2-7	12	SAASGTGSYEQY
TRBV28	many	TRBJ1-4	18	ASSPQGSNEKLFFGSGLF
TRBV18	many	TRBJ1-2	13	ASSQKTGVFYGYT
TRBV9	many	TRBJ1-4	12	ASSRGGGNEKLF
TRBV11-3	many	TRBJ2-7	11	ASSRTGVYEQY
TRBV27	many	TRBJ2-7	12	ASRTGQGYYEQY
TRBV7-2	many	TRBJ2-3	12	ASSLRTATDTQY
TRBV7-8	many	TRBJ2-5	13	ASSLARGAYEVQY
TRBV6-1	many	TRBJ2-4	16	ASSEKMTGAGTKNIQY
TRBV5-5	few	TRBJ2-2	16	ASSLKTSGGAVTGELF
TRBV9	many	TRBJ2-7	15	ASSVGTGLMGSYEQY
TRBV14	many	TRBJ2-7	16	ASSQDYRETPGVYEQY
TRBV28	many	TRBJ2-7	13	ASDNSGTGGDEQY
TRBV5-1	many	TRBJ2-5	15	ASSLGVAGGPQETQY
TRBV21-1	many	TRBJ2-7	16	ASSSEVVRTSEKYEQY
TRBV5-1	-	TRBJ2-5	14	ASSSTGGVIQETQY